Shown below are 28 T cell receptor beta chains from a single sample sequenced in a study of technical replicates of blood from a handful of donors. Measured with immunoSEQ multiplex PCR; TCRdb has only the in-frame clones, and not every one. The sample records under 85,000 clones, approximately 94% being singletons. Source material: T cells isolated from PBMCs. The receptors come from a human donor in good health.

In this sample, this clone turned up a few times. This chain links TRBV5-1 with TRBJ2-3, with TRBD2 matching over 12 bases. CDR3 length: 15 residues. V was clipped by 2 bases and J by 6 bases; unmatched bases: 4. Per germline, CDR1 SGHRS and CDR2 YFSETQ. The CDR3 nucleotides are TGCGCCAGCAGCTTCGGACTAGCGGGGCCGGATACGCAGTATTTT. It encodes CASSFGLAGPDTQYF.

This chain links TRBV5-1 with TRBJ2-3; 8 nucleotides line up with TRBD2. Germline loops: CDR1 SGHRS, CDR2 YFSETQ. Trimming took 2 bases from V and 2 from J; bases not matched to a gene: 4. The CDR3 totals 15 residues. The CDR3 coding sequence is TGCGCCAGCAGCTTTTTAGCGGGGCACACAGATACGCAGTATTTT. Its translation is CASSFLAGHTDTQYF.

The V gene is TRBV11-2, the J gene TRBJ1-1; tentatively, D is TRBD1 (5 bases). The germline V gene encodes CDR1 SGHAT and CDR2 FQNNGV. The CDR3 contains 13 residues. V shed 5 bases and J shed 4 bases, with 11 bases lying between them. The DNA for the CDR3 is TGTGCCAGCAGCAGTCGTGGGGCCACTGAAGCTTTCTTT. Amino acids: CASSSRGATEAFF.

CDR3 DNA: TGTGCCAGCAGCGTGTCGGGGGGTAGCACAGATACGCAGTATTTT. Amino acids: CASSVSGGSTDTQYF. The chain uses TRBV9 and TRBJ2-3; 7 positions agree with TRBD2. V lost 2 bases to trimming and J lost 0 bases; unmatched junction nucleotides: 3. The CDR3 spans 15 residues. The germline V gene encodes CDR1 SGDLS and CDR2 YYNGEE.

This clone has only one observation. The chain uses TRBV28 and TRBJ1-2, with no clear D. This CDR3 region has 13 residues. The V end was cut by 2 bases, the J end by 8 bases, with 12 bases between. Germline V lookup: CDR1 MDHEN, CDR2 SYDVKM. The CDR3 DNA reads as TGTGCCAGCAGTTTAGAGGGCGGCAGGGGCTACACCTTC. Its protein product is CASSLEGGRGYTF.

This clone appeared once. The V gene is TRBV7-6, the J gene TRBJ2-3; D not certain. Germline CDR1 is SGHVS and CDR2 is FNYEAQ. The germline V and J ends were trimmed by 5 bases and 2 bases, with 5 bases remaining between them. The CDR3 spans 12 residues. CDR3 in amino acids: CASSRDTDTQYF. The CDR3 coding sequence is TGTGCCAGCAGCCGAGACACAGATACGCAGTATTTT.

The rearrangement uses TRBV29-1 and TRBJ1-4; 9 bases line up with TRBD1. Germline V lookup: CDR1 SQVTM, CDR2 ANQGSEA. Germline trimming cut 4 bases from V and 7 bases from J; bases unmatched to any gene: 4. This CDR3 region has 13 residues. The CDR3, as DNA: TGCAGCGTTGCGGACAGGGGACGTGAAAAACTGTTTTTT. Translation: CSVADRGREKLFF.

The V call is TRBV7-2, the J call TRBJ2-2; 11 nucleotides align to TRBD2. The CDR3 runs to 16 residues. Germline CDR1 reads SGHTA; CDR2 reads FQGNSA. The junction had 3 bases not matched to a gene; V was cut back by 5 bases and J by 1 base. CDR3 residues: CASSLGLAGNTGELFF. CDR3 in DNA: TGTGCCAGCAGCCTAGGACTAGCGGGGAACACCGGGGAGCTGTTTTTT. Using reference TRBV7-2 and TRBJ2-2 for the parts outside the CDR3, the full variable domain is GAGVSQSPSNKVTEKGKDVELRCDPISGHTALYWYRQSLGQGLEFLIYFQGNSAPDKSGLPSDRFSAERTGGSVSTLTIQRTQQEDSAVYLCASSLGLAGNTGELFFGEGSRLTVL.

This clone was detected only a few times. The V and J genes are TRBV4-1 and TRBJ1-1, with D maybe TRBD1 (5 bases). V was cut by 2 bases and J by 4 bases, with 14 bases left in between. Germline V gives CDR1 MGHRA, CDR2 YSYEKL. This CDR3 contains 15 residues. The CDR3 loop is CASSQREGGGTEAFF. CDR3 in DNA: TGCGCCAGCAGCCAAAGGGAGGGCGGGGGCACTGAAGCTTTCTTT.

This chain uses TRBV5-6 with TRBJ2-5; tentatively, D is TRBD1 (6 bases). The CDR3 runs 13 residues. Germline V CDR1 and CDR2: SGHDT, YYEEEE. Trimming shortened V by 7 bases and J by 3 bases, and 13 bases separated the two germline ends. CDR3: CASGQGTEETQYF. The CDR3 bases are TGTGCCAGCGGGCAGGGGACCGAAGAGACCCAGTACTTC.

This clone came up once. The rearrangement uses TRBV4-1 and TRBJ1-2, with D maybe TRBD1 (6 bases). CDR3 length equals 11 residues. The germline V gene has CDR1 MGHRA and CDR2 YSYEKL. Trimming stripped 1 base from V and 14 bases from J, with 11 bases between. DNA for the CDR3: TGCGCCAGCAGCCAAGGGGGGCTCGAAACCTTC. Protein product: CASSQGGLETF.

The rearrangement joins TRBV19 to TRBJ1-2; D is uncertain. CDR1 LNHDA and CDR2 SQIVND come from the germline V gene (reference sequence). There are 13 residues in the CDR3. V was cut by 9 bases and J by 0 bases, with 11 bases left in between. CDR3 sequence: CASAEHPNYGYTF. The CDR3 DNA follows: TGTGCCAGCGCAGAACATCCTAACTATGGCTACACCTTC.

This clone occurred once. V gene TRBV18 combines with J gene TRBJ2-7; 10 bases map to TRBD1. Germline CDR1 KGHSH, CDR2 LQKENI. The CDR3 runs to 15 residues. The V and J ends lost 2 bases and 0 bases, in that order; junction bases with no gene match: 1. CDR3 coding DNA: TGTGCCAGCTCACCAAGACAGGGGGCCTCCTACGAGCAGTACTTC. It translates to CASSPRQGASYEQYF.

The V and J genes are TRBV4-1 and TRBJ2-2, with D perhaps TRBD2 (6 bases). The V and J ends lost 3 bases and 4 bases respectively, with 9 bases between them. The CDR3 sequence is 14 residues long. Per the germline V gene, CDR1 is MGHRA and CDR2 is YSYEKL. The CDR3 loop reads CASSHAGSTGELFF. CDR3 coding DNA: TGCGCCAGCAGCCACGCCGGGAGCACCGGGGAGCTGTTTTTT.

The V and J genes are TRBV5-1 and TRBJ1-1; 7 bases align to TRBD1. V trimming: 5 bases; J trimming: 11 bases; junction bases outside the gene matches: 15. There are 14 residues in the CDR3. Germline V gene sequence: CDR1 SGHRS, CDR2 YFSETQ. The CDR3 DNA follows: TGCGCCAGCAGACAGGGACAGCCTTCGAGCAACGCTTTCTTT. Amino acid sequence: CASRQGQPSSNAFF.

The chain has TRBV7-9 and TRBJ1-1; D uncertain. The CDR3 contains 12 residues. Germline CDR1 reads SEHNR; CDR2 reads FQNEAQ (reference sequence). Trimming took off 2 bases at V and 2 bases at J, with 3 bases between the two ends. CDR3 sequence (DNA): TGTGCCAGCAGCTTATTAAACACTGAAGCTTTCTTT. It specifies CASSLLNTEAFF.

This rearrangement joins TRBV6-4 to TRBJ2-2, with 9 bases fitting TRBD1. The CDR3 runs 14 residues. The germline CDR1 and CDR2 sequences are MRHNA and SNTAGT. V lost 6 bases and J lost 7; bases outside the gene matches: 6. For the CDR3, the DNA is TGTGCCAGCAGGAGGGACAGGGTTAGCGGGGAGCTGTTTTTT. Translation gives CASRRDRVSGELFF.

The CDR3 region has the DNA TGTGCCAGCAGTTCCCAACCGACAGGGACCTATGGCTACACCTTC. This gives the protein CASSSQPTGTYGYTF. V usage is TRBV6-5 and J usage is TRBJ1-2, with 7 bases lining up with TRBD1. Trimming took 4 bases from V and 4 from J; bases not matched to a gene: 9. CDR3 length equals 15 residues. Germline assignment: CDR1 MNHEY and CDR2 SVGAGI.

V is TRBV15 and J is TRBJ2-2, with 10 positions matching TRBD1. Germline V gene data show CDR1 as LNHNV and CDR2 as YYDKDF (reference sequence). The CDR3 extends over 17 amino acids. V dropped 3 bases and J dropped 4; count of bases not matched to a gene: 8. The CDR3 sequence: CATSRSGTGVSTGELFF. CDR3 in DNA: TGTGCCACCAGCAGGTCTGGGACAGGGGTTTCCACCGGGGAGCTGTTTTTT. The variable domain in full, completed from reference TRBV15 and TRBJ2-2, reads DAMVIQNPRYQVTQFGKPVTLSCSQTLNHNVMYWYQQKSSQAPKLLFHYYDKDFNNEADTPDNFQSRRPNTSFCFLDIRSPGLGDTAMYLCATSRSGTGVSTGELFFGEGSRLTVL.

CDR3: CATTTGPGTGFEKLFF. CDR3 nucleotides: TGTGCCACGACCACCGGACCCGGGACAGGATTTGAAAAACTGTTTTTT. The chain employs TRBV19 and TRBJ1-4; 8 positions agree with TRBD1. In germline, CDR1 is LNHDA, CDR2 SQIVND (reference sequence). V was clipped by 10 bases and J by 7 bases; unmatched bases: 17. The CDR3 has 16 amino acids.

The CDR3 DNA sequence: TGTGCCAGTCATACTAGCGCTTCCTACGAGCAGTACTTC. Amino acids: CASHTSASYEQYF. The chain uses TRBV11-2 and TRBJ2-7, with 7 nucleotides matching TRBD2. The ends lost 9 bases at V and 1 base at J; junction bases unmatched: 6. Germline loops: CDR1 SGHAT, CDR2 FQNNGV. This CDR3 has 13 residues. The full variable domain, completed using reference TRBV11-2 and TRBJ2-7, is EAGVAQSPRYKIIEKRQSVAFWCNPISGHATLYWYQQILGQGPKLLIQFQNNGVVDDSQLPKDRFSAERLKGVDSTLKIQPAKLEDSAVYLCASHTSASYEQYFGPGTRLTVT.

This chain uses TRBV2 with TRBJ1-2, with TRBD1 matching over 7 bases. The length of the CDR3 is 14 residues. Germline V gene sequence: CDR1 SNHLY, CDR2 FYNNEI. V dropped 3 bases and J dropped 7; count of bases not matched to a gene: 8. The CDR3 DNA reads as TGTGCCAGCAGTGACCGAGGACAGGTTGCTGGCTACACCTTC. This encodes CASSDRGQVAGYTF.

V and J are TRBV28 and TRBJ1-2; tentatively, D is TRBD1 (5 bases). The CDR3 is 14 amino acids. Per the germline V gene, CDR1 is MDHEN and CDR2 is SYDVKM. With 6 bases removed from V and 4 bases from J, the gap between germline ends came to 15 bases. Here the CDR3 DNA reads TGTGCCAGCAGGCCAGACAGTCGACTCTATGGCTACACCTTC. Protein: CASRPDSRLYGYTF.

The chain is built from TRBV4-2 and TRBJ2-1; TRBD2 aligns across 9 bases. The CDR3 is 17 amino acids. Germline CDR1 reads LGHNA; CDR2 reads YNFKEQ. Unmatched junction bases numbered 14, after V lost 1 base and J lost 10 bases. CDR3: CASSQGFVAGAIAEQFF. CDR3 DNA: TGTGCCAGCAGCCAAGGTTTTGTAGCGGGAGCGATCGCGGAGCAGTTCTTC.

The chain employs TRBV5-6 and TRBJ2-3, with a weak D call TRBD1 (6 bases). This CDR3 region has 16 residues. Trimming cost V 0 bases and J 4 bases, with 15 bases left between them. The germline V gene encodes CDR1 SGHDT and CDR2 YYEEEE. DNA for the CDR3: TGTGCCAGCAGCTTGGTGGGGACGACAGGCGCAGATACGCAGTATTTT. Translated, it gives CASSLVGTTGADTQYF.

This chain joins TRBV6-5 and TRBJ2-7, with 8 bases lining up with TRBD1. The length of the CDR3 is 16 residues. CDR1 is MNHEY, CDR2 SVGAGI, per germline. V shed 4 bases and J 3 bases; nucleotides not matched to a gene: 11. DNA for the CDR3: TGTGCCAGCAGTTCCCAGGGGGCAGGGGGAGGCTACGAGCAGTACTTC. It codes for CASSSQGAGGGYEQYF.

The CDR3 here is CASSLISTNEKLFF. The CDR3 nucleotides are TGTGCCAGCAGCTTAATATCAACTAATGAAAAACTGTTTTTT. This chain links TRBV7-2 with TRBJ1-4; D gene unclear. This CDR3 is built from 14 residues. Germline assignment: CDR1 SGHTA and CDR2 FQGNSA. The V end lost 2 bases, the J end lost 0 bases, and 4 bases lay between the germline ends.

V gene TRBV10-1 combines with J gene TRBJ2-1; the D gene is possibly TRBD1 (6 bases). Trimming shortened V by 6 bases and J by 6 bases, and 18 bases separated the two germline ends. The CDR3 loop spans 15 amino acids. CDR1 WNHNN and CDR2 SYGVQD come from the germline V gene (reference sequence). The DNA for the CDR3 is TGCGCCAGCAGCTCCCGCTGGGAAGGGGGCAATGAGCAGTTCTTC. It specifies CASSSRWEGGNEQFF.